This TCR beta chain was profiled in a study of early T cells in non-severe SARS-CoV-2 infection. The wider study: Chains from this unsorted whole-blood bulk RNA could not be paired.

This clonotype was found many times. CDR1 is GTSNPN and CDR2 is SVGIG in the germline V gene (reference sequence). The CDR3 consists of 13 residues. The V segment lost 4 bases and the J segment 1 base; nucleotides outside the gene matches: 1. TCRdb passed the 5' RACE reads through MiXCR, listing each CDR3 protein once. The sample includes about 56,000 distinct CDR3 sequences, about 14% of them seen just once. This chain uses TRBV30 with TRBJ2-1; 7 nucleotides agree with TRBD2. Sequenced material: whole blood, taken at baseline. The sequence was collected from an adult who was a healthcare worker with PCR-confirmed SARS-CoV-2 infection or an uninfected control (not recorded which). CDR3 in amino acids: CAWTGGSYNEQFF. The CDR3 nucleotides read TGTGCCTGGACGGGGGGTTCCTACAATGAGCAGTTCTTC.